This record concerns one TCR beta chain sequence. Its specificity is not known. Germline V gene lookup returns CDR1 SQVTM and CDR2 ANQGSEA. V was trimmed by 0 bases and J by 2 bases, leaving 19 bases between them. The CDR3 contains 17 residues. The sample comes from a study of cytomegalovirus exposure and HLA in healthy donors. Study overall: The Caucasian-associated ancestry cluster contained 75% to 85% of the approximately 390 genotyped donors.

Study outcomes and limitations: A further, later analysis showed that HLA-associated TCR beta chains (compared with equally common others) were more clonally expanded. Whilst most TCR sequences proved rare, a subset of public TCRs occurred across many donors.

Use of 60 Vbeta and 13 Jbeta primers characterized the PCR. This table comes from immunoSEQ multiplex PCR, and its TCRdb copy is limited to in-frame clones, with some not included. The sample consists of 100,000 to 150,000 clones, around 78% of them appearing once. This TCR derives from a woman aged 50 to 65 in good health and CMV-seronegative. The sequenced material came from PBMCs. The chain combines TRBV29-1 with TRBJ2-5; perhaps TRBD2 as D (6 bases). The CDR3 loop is CSVEDLSVVADQETQYF. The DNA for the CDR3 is TGCAGCGTTGAAGATTTGTCAGTAGTAGCGGATCAAGAGACCCAGTACTTC.